This T cell receptor (beta chain) comes out of a study of cytomegalovirus exposure and HLA in healthy donors. Whole-study results and caveats: Earlier findings revealed that most TCR beta V segments proved productive either about 90% or about 30% of the time. It was taken for granted in presence/absence analyses that sequencing depth across donors was roughly uniform.

Trimming left V 6 bases short and J 5 bases short, with 18 bases between. CDR1 and CDR2 (germline): MNHEY, SMNVEV (reference sequence). The CDR3 length is 15 residues. PCR involved 60 Vbeta and 13 Jbeta primers. Sequenced by immunoSEQ multiplex PCR; TCRdb stores in-frame clones only, minus some. The repertoire has approximately 38,000 clones, less than 85% of them found once; the top ten carry more than 9%. A remark on this clone: Its antigen is not known. The same CDR3 can be traced to other DNA sequences in this sample.

The rearrangement uses TRBV27 and TRBJ2-3; the D is unclear. The clonotype comes from a woman aged 18-30 years in good health and CMV-seropositive. The sample taken for sequencing was PBMCs. CDR3 sequence reads: CASRPRQGSRDTQYF. The CDR3 DNA is TGTGCCAGCAGGCCCAGACAAGGTTCGAGAGATACGCAGTATTTT.